Included here is one T cell receptor beta chain sequence, with context. Its antigen remains unknown. In the PCR, 60 Vbeta and 13 Jbeta primers were used. Data came from immunoSEQ multiplex PCR; TCRdb stores just in-frame clones and leaves some out. The sample yields about 240,000 clones, approximately 81% seen once. This sample was included in a study of cytomegalovirus exposure and HLA in healthy donors. Trimming left V 0 bases short and J 7 bases short, with 10 bases between. Germline CDR1 and CDR2: MNHEY and SVGAGI. CDR3 length: 15 residues. Study-level results: Common viral pathogens seemed to be connected with several of the most significant clusters, according to a later analysis.

The sample comprised PBMCs. The clonotype was recovered from a girl aged 2 to 9 in good health and CMV-seronegative. The genes are TRBV6-5 and TRBJ1-6; perhaps TRBD1 as D (6 bases). DNA for the CDR3: TGTGCCAGCAGTTACTCGAACAGGGAAAATTCACCCCTCCACTTT. Encoded protein: CASSYSNRENSPLHF.